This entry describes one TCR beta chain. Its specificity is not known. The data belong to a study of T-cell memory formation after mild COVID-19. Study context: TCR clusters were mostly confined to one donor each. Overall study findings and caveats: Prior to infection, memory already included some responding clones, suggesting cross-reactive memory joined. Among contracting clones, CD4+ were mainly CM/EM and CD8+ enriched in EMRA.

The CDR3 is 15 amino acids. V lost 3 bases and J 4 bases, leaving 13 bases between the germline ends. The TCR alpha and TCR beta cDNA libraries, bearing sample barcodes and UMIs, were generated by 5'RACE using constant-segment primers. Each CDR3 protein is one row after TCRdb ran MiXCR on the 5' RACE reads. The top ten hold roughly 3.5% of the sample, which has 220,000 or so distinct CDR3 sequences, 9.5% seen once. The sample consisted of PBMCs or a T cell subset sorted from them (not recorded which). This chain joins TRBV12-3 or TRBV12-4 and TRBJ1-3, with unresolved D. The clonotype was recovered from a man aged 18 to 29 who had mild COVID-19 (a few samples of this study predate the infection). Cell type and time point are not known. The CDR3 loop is CASSFRLSRGNTIYF. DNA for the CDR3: TGTGCCAGCAGTTTCAGGCTTTCGAGGGGAAACACCATATATTTT.